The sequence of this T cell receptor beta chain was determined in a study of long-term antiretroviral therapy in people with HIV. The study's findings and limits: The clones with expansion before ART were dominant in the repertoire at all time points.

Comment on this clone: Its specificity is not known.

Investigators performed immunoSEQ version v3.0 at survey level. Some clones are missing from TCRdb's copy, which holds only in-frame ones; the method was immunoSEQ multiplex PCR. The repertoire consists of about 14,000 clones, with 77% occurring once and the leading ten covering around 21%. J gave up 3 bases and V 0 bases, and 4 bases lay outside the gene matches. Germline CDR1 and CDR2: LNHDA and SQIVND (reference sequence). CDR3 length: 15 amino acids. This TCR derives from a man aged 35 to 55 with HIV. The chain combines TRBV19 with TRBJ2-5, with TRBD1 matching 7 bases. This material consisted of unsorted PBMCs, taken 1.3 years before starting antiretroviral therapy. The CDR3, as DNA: TGTGCCAGTAGTATAGATCGACAGGGTAAAGAGACCCAGTACTTC. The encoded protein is CASSIDRQGKETQYF.